This T cell receptor (beta chain) came from a study of cytomegalovirus exposure and HLA in healthy donors. Whole-study context: The same platform as the approximately 670 first-cohort repertoires was used for the 90 to 150 validation repertoires, a later analysis reported.

Generated by immunoSEQ multiplex PCR, the TCRdb table keeps only in-frame clones and is missing some. This sample has over 150,000 clones, with 85% to 90% found just once. This clone was recorded only once. This sequence was found in a human donor in good health. Input material: PBMCs.

Here the CDR3 DNA reads TGTGCCAGCAGCCCAACAGGACTAGCGGGCGTGGTCTACGAGCAGTACTTC. The encoded protein is CASSPTGLAGVVYEQYF. The V and J genes are TRBV7-6 and TRBJ2-7; 11 nucleotides match TRBD2. CDR1 and CDR2 (germline): SGHVS, FNYEAQ. The V segment lost 5 bases and the J segment 3 bases; nucleotides outside the gene matches: 12. CDR3 length equals 17 residues.